This T cell receptor (beta chain) originates from a study of T cell changes during pregnancy in multiple sclerosis. Comments on this clone: Sequence at one end of the junction differs from germline and may be a read error.

TCRdb's table, derived via immunoSEQ multiplex PCR, lists solely in-frame clones and lacks some. The data show around 63,000 clones, roughly 90% seen once. Per germline, CDR1 SGHTA and CDR2 FQGTGA. The CDR3 is made up of 17 amino acids. Material: peripheral blood, obtained in the third trimester of pregnancy. This TCR derives from a female donor in good health, enrolled as a control in a pregnancy study. The chain links TRBV7-3 to TRBJ2-1; TRBD2 matches at 10 bases. CDR3 in DNA: TGTGCCAGCAGCTTAAATGGAGCGGGGGGGCCCTATAATGAGCAGTTCTTC. This encodes CASSLNGAGGPYNEQFF.